The rows below give T cell receptor beta chains drawn from one sample of a study of cytomegalovirus exposure and HLA in healthy donors. Only in-frame clones appear in the TCRdb table, and some are missing; sequencing was by immunoSEQ multiplex PCR. The table lists 150,000 to 200,000 clones, 65% to 90% of them singletons, with roughly 2% in the top ten. Sequencing was performed on PBMCs. Receptors were obtained from a human donor in good health. Each CDR3 is given with its conserved first and last residue.

cdr3_length j_call v_call cdr3_aa
11 TRBJ1-2 TRBV20-1 CSAREDYGYTF
15 TRBJ1-1 TRBV18 CASSPGRGLNTEAFF
14 TRBJ1-1 TRBV19 CASRLQGGNTEAFF
17 TRBJ1-3 TRBV12-5 CASGLATQGYSGNTIYF
15 TRBJ1-2 TRBV19 CASSTQTGGADGYTF
13 TRBJ2-3 TRBV25-1 CATRAGVLDTQYF
17 TRBJ1-2 TRBV4-1 CASSQDPTGGSPYGYTF
16 TRBJ2-2 TRBV2 CASSPAGTQNTGELFF
14 TRBJ2-2 TRBV9 CASSVDWGAGELFF
12 TRBJ2-7 TRBV27 CASSHSKREQYF
11 TRBJ2-7 TRBV5-6 CASSFFDEQYF
15 TRBJ1-2 TRBV19 CASSMPGGLSYGYTF
13 TRBJ1-1 TRBV7-9 CASSPYKNTEAFF
17 TRBJ2-5 TRBV5-6 CASSLGLGQGHQETQYF
17 TRBJ1-2 TRBV5-1 CASSLYGRGTTNYGYTF
16 TRBJ1-6 TRBV9 CASSANPGTILSPLHF
11 TRBJ2-7 TRBV7-9 CASSQSNEQYF
15 TRBJ2-7 TRBV7-3 CASSSAAGGSYEQYF
13 TRBJ2-7 TRBV4-1 CASSPSGGYEQYF
15 TRBJ2-5 TRBV27 CASSSTTSGEETQYF
13 TRBJ1-5 TRBV6-5 CASSYSLNQPQHF
15 TRBJ2-2 TRBV7-2 CASSLADRSTGELFF
11 TRBJ1-6 TRBV6-5 CASSYGGPLHF
14 TRBJ2-7 TRBV5-4 CASSAVDRAYEQYF
15 TRBJ1-5 TRBV15 CATSRDGGASRPQHF
14 TRBJ1-5 TRBV19 CASTLGHSNQPQHF
16 TRBJ2-1 TRBV19 CASSIFFGGPINEQFF
12 TRBJ2-3 TRBV27 CASSGWTGGLNF
11 TRBJ2-7 TRBV6-1 CASSESVEQYF
15 TRBJ2-2 TRBV6-5 CASSTGTSASGELFF
16 TRBJ1-5 TRBV15 CATSRDRPGGNQPQHF
18 TRBJ1-5 TRBV12-1 CASSFGTGDSFCNLPQHF
12 TRBJ2-7 TRBV29-1 CSVEEEDYEQYF
13 TRBJ1-2 TRBV2 CASGARGDYGYTF
16 TRBJ1-6 TRBV4-3 CASSRVPGTLGSPLHF
19 TRBJ2-7 TRBV15 CATSRDLIERGGMSYEQYF
17 TRBJ2-1 TRBV9 CASSVDGGGGGAGEQFF
20 TRBJ2-6 TRBV5-1 CASSLEGTAHLSSGANVLTF
16 TRBJ2-5 TRBV5-1 CASSFGLAGGFETQYF
15 TRBJ2-1 TRBV6-1 CASSELAGAYNEQFF
19 TRBJ1-1 TRBV7-8 CASSLIFRTGAIPNTEAFF
15 TRBJ1-5 TRBV10-3 CAISESSGQVSPQHF
12 TRBJ2-2 TRBV6-5 CATYRGTGELFF
12 TRBJ1-6 TRBV29-1 CSARGAGGPLHF
16 TRBJ2-2 TRBV2 CASSEQFGWNTGELFF
14 TRBJ2-2 TRBV6-1 CATSGGPGIGELFF
11 TRBJ1-2 TRBV6-1 CASSTGIGYTF
14 TRBJ2-1 TRBV10-2 CASSTGVSYNEQFF
15 TRBJ1-4 TRBV28 CASTLAGTTNEKLFF
13 TRBJ2-7 TRBV7-9 CASSASGGTEQYF
18 TRBJ1-2 TRBV4-3 CASSPSGAALQSLYGYTF
12 TRBJ1-1 TRBV5-1 CASSVDRWGAFF
16 TRBJ2-7 TRBV18 CASSPRVSGNSYEQYF
14 TRBJ2-3 TRBV4-1 CASSQGTGADTQYF